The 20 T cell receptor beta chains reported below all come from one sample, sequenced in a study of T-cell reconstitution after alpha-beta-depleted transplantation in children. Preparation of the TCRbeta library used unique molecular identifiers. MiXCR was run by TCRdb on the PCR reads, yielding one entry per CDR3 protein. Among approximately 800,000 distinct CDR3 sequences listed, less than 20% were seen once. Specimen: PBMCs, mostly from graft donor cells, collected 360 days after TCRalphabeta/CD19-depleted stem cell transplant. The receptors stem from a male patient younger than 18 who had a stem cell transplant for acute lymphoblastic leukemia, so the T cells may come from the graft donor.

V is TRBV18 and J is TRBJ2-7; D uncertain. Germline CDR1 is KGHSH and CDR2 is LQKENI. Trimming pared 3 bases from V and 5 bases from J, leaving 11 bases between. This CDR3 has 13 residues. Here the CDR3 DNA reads TGTGCCAGCTCACCGGTCCGGTCGGACGAGCAGTACTTC. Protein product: CASSPVRSDEQYF.

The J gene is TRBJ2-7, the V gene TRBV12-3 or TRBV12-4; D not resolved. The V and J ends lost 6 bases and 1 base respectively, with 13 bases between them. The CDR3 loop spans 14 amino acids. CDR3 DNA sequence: TGTGCCAGCAGCCCCCGACTCTATTCCTACGAGCAGTACTTC. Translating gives CASSPRLYSYEQYF.

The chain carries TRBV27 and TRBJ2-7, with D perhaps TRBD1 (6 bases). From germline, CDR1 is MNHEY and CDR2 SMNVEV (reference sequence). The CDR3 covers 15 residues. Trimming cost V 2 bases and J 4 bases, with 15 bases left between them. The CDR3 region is CASSLKRGIWYEQYF. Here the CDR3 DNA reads TGTGCCAGCAGTTTAAAGAGGGGGATCTGGTACGAGCAGTACTTC.

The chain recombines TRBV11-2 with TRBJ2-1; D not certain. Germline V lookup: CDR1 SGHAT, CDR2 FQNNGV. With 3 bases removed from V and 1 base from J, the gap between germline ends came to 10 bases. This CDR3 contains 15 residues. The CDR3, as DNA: TGTGCCAGCAGCTTTTGGAAACGTTCCTACAATGAGCAGTTCTTC. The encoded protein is CASSFWKRSYNEQFF. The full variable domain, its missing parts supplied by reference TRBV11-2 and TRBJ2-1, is EAGVAQSPRYKIIEKRQSVAFWCNPISGHATLYWYQQILGQGPKLLIQFQNNGVVDDSQLPKDRFSAERLKGVDSTLKIQPAKLEDSAVYLCASSFWKRSYNEQFFGPGTRLTVL.

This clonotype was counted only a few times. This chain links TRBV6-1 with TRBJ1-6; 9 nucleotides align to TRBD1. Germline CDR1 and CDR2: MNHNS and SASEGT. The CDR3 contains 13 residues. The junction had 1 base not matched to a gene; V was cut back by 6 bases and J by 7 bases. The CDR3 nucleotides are TGTGCCAGCAGCGGACAGGGGAATTCACCCCTCCACTTT. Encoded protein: CASSGQGNSPLHF.

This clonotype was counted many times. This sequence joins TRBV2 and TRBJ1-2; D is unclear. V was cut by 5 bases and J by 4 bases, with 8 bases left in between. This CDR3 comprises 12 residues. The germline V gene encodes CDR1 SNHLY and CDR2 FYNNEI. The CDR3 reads CASSIDFYGYTF. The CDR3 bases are TGTGCCAGCAGTATCGACTTCTATGGCTACACCTTC. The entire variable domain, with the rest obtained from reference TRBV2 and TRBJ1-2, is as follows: EPEVTQTPSHQVTQMGQEVILRCVPISNHLYFYWYRQILGQKVEFLVSFYNNEISEKSEIFDDQFSVERPDGSNFTLKIRSTKLEDSAMYFCASSIDFYGYTFGSGTRLTVV.

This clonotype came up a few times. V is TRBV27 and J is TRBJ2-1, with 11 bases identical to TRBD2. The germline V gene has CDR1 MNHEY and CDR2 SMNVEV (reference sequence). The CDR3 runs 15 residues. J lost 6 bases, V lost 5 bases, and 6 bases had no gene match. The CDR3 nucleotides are TGTGCCAGCAGTCTCGTAGCGGGAGGGTTCAATGAGCAGTTCTTC. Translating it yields CASSLVAGGFNEQFF.

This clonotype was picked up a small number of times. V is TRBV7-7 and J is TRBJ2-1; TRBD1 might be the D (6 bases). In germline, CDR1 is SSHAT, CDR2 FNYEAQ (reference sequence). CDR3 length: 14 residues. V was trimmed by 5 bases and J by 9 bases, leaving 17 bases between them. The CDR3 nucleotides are TGTGCCAGCAGCCGAGCGGCAGGGGCAGGTGAGCAGTTCTTC. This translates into CASSRAAGAGEQFF.

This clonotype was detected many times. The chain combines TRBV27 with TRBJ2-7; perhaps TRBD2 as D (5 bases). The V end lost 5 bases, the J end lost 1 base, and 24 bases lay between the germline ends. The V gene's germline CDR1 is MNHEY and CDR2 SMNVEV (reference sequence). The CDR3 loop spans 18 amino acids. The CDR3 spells CASSPGLYGVHPSYEQYF. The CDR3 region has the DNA TGTGCCAGCAGTCCTGGTCTTTACGGGGTTCATCCGTCCTACGAGCAGTACTTC.

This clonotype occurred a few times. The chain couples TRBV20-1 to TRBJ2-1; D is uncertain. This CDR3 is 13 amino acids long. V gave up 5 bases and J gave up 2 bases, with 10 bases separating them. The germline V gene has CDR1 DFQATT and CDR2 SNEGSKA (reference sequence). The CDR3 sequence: CSADLNAYNEQFF. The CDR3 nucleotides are TGCAGTGCTGACTTAAATGCCTACAATGAGCAGTTCTTC.

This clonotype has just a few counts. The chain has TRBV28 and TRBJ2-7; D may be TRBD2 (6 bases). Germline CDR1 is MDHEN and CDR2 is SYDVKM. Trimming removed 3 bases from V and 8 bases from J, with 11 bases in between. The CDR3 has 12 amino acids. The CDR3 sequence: CASSLVRGKQYF. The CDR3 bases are TGTGCCAGCAGTTTGGTGCGGGGCAAGCAGTACTTC.

This CDR3 is CASSLSKTRTFYNEQFF. The CDR3 DNA is TGTGCCAGCAGTTTATCGAAGACTAGGACTTTTTACAATGAGCAGTTCTTC. The chain joins TRBV27 to TRBJ2-1, with a weak D call TRBD2 (6 bases). CDR1 is MNHEY, CDR2 SMNVEV, per germline (reference sequence). The CDR3 is 17 amino acids. V dropped 0 bases and J dropped 4 bases, with 16 bases sitting between them.

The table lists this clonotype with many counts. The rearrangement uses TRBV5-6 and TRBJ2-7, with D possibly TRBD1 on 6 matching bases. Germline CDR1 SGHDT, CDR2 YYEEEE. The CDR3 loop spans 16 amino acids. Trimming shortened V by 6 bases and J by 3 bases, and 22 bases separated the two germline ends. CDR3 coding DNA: TGTGCCAGCATCCTTGGTGGGCCAGGGGCGGTCTACGAGCAGTACTTC. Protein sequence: CASILGGPGAVYEQYF.

The CDR3 DNA follows: TGCGCCAGCAGCCAAATGCAAGGGGACTATGGCTACACCTTC. Protein: CASSQMQGDYGYTF. This chain joins TRBV4-1 and TRBJ1-2; tentatively, D is TRBD1 (5 bases). CDR1 and CDR2 (germline): MGHRA, YSYEKL. Trimming took off 2 bases at V and 3 bases at J, with 10 bases between the two ends. This CDR3 is 14 amino acids long.

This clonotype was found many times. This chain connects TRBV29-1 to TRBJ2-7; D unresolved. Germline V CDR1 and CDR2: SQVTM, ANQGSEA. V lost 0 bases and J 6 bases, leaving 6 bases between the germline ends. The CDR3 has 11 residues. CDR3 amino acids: CSVEDYVEQYF. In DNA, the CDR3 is TGCAGCGTTGAAGATTACGTCGAGCAGTACTTC.

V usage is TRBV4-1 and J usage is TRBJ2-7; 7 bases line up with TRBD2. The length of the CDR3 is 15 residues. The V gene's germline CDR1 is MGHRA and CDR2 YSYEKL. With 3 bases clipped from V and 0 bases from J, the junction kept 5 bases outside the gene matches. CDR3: CASSHPLAASYEQYF. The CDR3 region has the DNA TGCGCCAGCAGCCATCCCCTAGCGGCCTCCTACGAGCAGTACTTC.

The CDR3 DNA sequence: TGTGCCAGCAGCTTGACGGGGGCGGAAGAGCAGTACTTC. Translating it yields CASSLTGAEEQYF. The V gene is TRBV5-6, the J gene TRBJ2-7; the D gene could be TRBD1 or TRBD2 (6 bases each). This CDR3 has 13 amino acids. Trimming cost V 1 base and J 7 bases, with 12 bases left between them. The germline V gene encodes CDR1 SGHDT and CDR2 YYEEEE.

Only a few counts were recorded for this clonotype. In nucleotides, the CDR3 is TGTGCCAGCAGTCACATTCCCTCTGGGGCCAACGTCCTGACTTTC. Residues: CASSHIPSGANVLTF. The rearrangement joins TRBV12-3 or TRBV12-4 to TRBJ2-6; no definite D call. V lost 5 bases, J lost 0 bases, and 8 bases lay in between. There are 15 residues in the CDR3.

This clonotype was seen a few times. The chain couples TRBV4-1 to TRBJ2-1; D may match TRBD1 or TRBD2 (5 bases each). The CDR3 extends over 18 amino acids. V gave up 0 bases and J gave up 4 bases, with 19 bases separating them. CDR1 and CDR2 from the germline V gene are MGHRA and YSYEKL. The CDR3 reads CASSQDTFGWGSYNEQFF. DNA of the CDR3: TGCGCCAGCAGCCAAGATACCTTTGGATGGGGGAGTTACAATGAGCAGTTCTTC.

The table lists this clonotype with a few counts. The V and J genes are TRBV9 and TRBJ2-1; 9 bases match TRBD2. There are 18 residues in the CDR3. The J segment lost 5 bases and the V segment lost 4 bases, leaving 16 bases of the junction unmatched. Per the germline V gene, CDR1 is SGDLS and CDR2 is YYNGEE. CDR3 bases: TGTGCCAGCAGCTCCAAGGGGCCTAGCGGGACAAGGGACAATGAGCAGTTCTTC. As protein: CASSSKGPSGTRDNEQFF.